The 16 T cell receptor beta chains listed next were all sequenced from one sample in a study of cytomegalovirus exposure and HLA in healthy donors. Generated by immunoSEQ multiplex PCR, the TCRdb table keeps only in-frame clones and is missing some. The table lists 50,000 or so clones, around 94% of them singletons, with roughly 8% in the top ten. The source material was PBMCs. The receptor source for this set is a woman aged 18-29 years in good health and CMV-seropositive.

This CDR3 is CASSAQGGSYEQYF. DNA for the CDR3: TGTGCCAGCAGCGCTCAGGGGGGATCCTACGAGCAGTACTTC. V is TRBV2 and J is TRBJ2-7, with a possible D match to TRBD1 (7 bases). Trimming removed 6 bases from V and 1 base from J, with 13 bases in between. From germline, CDR1 is SNHLY and CDR2 FYNNEI. The CDR3 extends over 14 amino acids.

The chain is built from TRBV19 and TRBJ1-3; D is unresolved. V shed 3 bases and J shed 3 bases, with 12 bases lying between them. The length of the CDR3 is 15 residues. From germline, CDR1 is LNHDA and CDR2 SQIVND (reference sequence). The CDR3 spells CASSIGPFDGNTIYF. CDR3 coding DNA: TGTGCCAGTAGTATTGGGCCCTTCGATGGAAACACCATATATTTT.

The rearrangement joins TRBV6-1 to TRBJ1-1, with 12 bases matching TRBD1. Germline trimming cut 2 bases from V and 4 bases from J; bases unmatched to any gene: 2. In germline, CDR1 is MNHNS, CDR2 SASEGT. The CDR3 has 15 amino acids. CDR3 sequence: CASSEPGQGATEAFF. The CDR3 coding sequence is TGTGCCAGCAGTGAACCGGGACAGGGGGCCACTGAAGCTTTCTTT.

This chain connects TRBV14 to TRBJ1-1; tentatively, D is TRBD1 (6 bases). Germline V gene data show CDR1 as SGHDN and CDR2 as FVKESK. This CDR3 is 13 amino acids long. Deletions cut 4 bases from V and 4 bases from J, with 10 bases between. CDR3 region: CASSPQGATEAFF. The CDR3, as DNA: TGTGCCAGCAGCCCACAGGGAGCCACTGAAGCTTTCTTT.

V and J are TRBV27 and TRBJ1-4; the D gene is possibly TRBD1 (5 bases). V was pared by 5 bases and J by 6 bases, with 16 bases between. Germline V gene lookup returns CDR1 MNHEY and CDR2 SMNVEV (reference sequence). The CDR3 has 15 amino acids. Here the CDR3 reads CASSPSGREDEKLFF. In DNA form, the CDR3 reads TGTGCCAGCAGTCCCTCGGGACGGGAGGATGAAAAACTGTTTTTT.

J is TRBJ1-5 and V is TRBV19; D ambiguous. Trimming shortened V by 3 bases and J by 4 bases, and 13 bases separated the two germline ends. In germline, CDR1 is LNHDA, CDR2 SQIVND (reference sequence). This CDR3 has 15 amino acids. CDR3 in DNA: TGTGCCAGTAGTATTCCCGGGTCTTTAAATCAGCCCCAGCATTTT. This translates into CASSIPGSLNQPQHF. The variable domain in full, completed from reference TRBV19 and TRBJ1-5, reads DGGITQSPKYLFRKEGQNVTLSCEQNLNHDAMYWYRQDPGQGLRLIYYSQIVNDFQKGDIAEGYSVSREKKESFPLTVTSAQKNPTAFYLCASSIPGSLNQPQHFGDGTRLSIL.

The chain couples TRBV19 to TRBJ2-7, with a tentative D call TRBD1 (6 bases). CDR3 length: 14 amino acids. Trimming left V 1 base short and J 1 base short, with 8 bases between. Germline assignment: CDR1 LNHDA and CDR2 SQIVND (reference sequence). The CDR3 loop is CASSIGQVSYEQYF. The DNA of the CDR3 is TGTGCCAGTAGTATAGGACAGGTTTCCTACGAGCAGTACTTC. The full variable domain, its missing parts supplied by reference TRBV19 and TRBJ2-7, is DGGITQSPKYLFRKEGQNVTLSCEQNLNHDAMYWYRQDPGQGLRLIYYSQIVNDFQKGDIAEGYSVSREKKESFPLTVTSAQKNPTAFYLCASSIGQVSYEQYFGPGTRLTVT.

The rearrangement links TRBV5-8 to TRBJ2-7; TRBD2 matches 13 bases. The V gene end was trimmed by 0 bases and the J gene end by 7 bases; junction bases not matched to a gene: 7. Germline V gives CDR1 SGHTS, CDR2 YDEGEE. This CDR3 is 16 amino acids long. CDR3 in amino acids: CASSLGTSGRVREQYF. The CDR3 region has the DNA TGTGCCAGCAGCTTGGGGACTAGCGGGAGAGTCAGGGAGCAGTACTTC.

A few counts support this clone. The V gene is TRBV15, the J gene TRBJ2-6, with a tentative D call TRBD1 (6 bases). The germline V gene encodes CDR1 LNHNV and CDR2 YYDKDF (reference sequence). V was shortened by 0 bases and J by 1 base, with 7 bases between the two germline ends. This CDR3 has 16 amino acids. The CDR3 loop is CATSREQGSGANVLTF. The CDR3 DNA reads TGTGCCACCAGCAGAGAGCAGGGGTCTGGGGCCAACGTCCTGACTTTC.

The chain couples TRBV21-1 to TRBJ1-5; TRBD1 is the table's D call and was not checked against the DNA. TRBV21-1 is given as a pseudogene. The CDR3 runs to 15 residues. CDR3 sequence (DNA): TGTGCCAGCAGCACGCCGACAGGGGACTATCAGCCCCAGCATTTT. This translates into CASSTPTGDYQPQHF.

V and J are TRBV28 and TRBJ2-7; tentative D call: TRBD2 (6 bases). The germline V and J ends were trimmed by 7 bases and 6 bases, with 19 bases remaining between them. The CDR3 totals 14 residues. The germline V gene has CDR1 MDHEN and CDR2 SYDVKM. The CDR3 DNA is TGTGCCAGCACCCCCACTGGTGGGGGGAGCGAGCAGTACTTC. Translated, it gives CASTPTGGGSEQYF.

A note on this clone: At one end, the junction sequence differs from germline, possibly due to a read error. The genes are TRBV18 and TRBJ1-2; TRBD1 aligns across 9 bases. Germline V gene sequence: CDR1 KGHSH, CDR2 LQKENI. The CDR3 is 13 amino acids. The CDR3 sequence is CASSPQGAGGYTF. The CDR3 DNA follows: TGTGCCAGCTCGCCACAGGGGGCTGGCGGCTACACCTTC.

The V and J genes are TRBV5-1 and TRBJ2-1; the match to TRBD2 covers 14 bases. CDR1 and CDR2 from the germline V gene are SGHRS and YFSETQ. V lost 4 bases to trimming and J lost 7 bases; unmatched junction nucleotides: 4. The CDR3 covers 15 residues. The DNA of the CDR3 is TGCGCCAGCAGCAGGGGGACTAGCGGGAGAAATGAGCAGTTCTTC. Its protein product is CASSRGTSGRNEQFF.

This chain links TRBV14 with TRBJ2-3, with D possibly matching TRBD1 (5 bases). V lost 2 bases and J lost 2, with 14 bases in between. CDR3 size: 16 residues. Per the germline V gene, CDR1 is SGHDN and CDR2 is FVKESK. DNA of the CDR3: TGTGCCAGCAGCCAAAGCAGGGCGCCAAACACAGATACGCAGTATTTT. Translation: CASSQSRAPNTDTQYF.

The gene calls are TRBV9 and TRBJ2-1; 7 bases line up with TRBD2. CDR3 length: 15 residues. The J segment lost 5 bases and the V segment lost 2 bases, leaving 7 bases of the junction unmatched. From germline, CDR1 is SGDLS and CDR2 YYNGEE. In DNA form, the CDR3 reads TGTGCCAGCAGCGTTGCCCCCGGGACTAACAATGAGCAGTTCTTC. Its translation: CASSVAPGTNNEQFF.

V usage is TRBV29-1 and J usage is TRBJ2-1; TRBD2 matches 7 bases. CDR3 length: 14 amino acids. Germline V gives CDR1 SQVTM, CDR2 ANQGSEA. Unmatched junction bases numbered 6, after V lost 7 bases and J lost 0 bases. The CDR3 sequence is CSALAVSSYNEQFF. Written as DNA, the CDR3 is TGCAGCGCCCTAGCGGTGAGCTCCTACAATGAGCAGTTCTTC.